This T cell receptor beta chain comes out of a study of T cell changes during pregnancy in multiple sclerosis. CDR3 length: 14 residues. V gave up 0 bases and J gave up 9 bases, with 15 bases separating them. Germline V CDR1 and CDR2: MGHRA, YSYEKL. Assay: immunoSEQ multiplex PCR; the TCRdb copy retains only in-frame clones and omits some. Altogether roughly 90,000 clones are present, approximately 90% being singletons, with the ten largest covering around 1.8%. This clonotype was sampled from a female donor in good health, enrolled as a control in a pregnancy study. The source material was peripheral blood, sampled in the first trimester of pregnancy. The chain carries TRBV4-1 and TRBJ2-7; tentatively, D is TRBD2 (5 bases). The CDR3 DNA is TGCGCCAGCAGCCAAGATAGTCGGGTCCGGGGGCAGTACTTC. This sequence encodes CASSQDSRVRGQYF.